This TCR beta chain appears in the sequencing data of a study of B cell selection in AIRE deficiency. Germline V gene data show CDR1 as SGHNT and CDR2 as YYREEE (reference sequence). The CDR3 spans 14 residues. V shed 0 bases, J shed 8 bases, and the junction held 6 bases outside the gene matches. With respect to this clone: The antigen is not known.

Study outcomes and limitations: Patient Tconv and Treg cells showed healthy-like TCRBV usage, CDR3 length, diversity. Healthy donors alone shared around 33% of about 3,600 Treg sequences; patients alone about 10%. Around 30% of healthy-shared Treg TCRbeta sequences appeared in patient Tconv cells.

Original handling: Conventional T cell pools: 90,000 to 120,000 distinct patient, fewer than 150,000 donor TCRbeta sequences. The data were produced by immunoSEQ multiplex PCR, yet TCRdb's version contains in-frame clones alone and is incomplete. From that table come the V and J calls and clone size; the DNA was used to work out D and trimming. The sample carries about 25,000 clones, about 95% recorded once. Conventional CD4 T cells were sorted as CD4+CD127+ cells. Source material: CD4+CD127+ conventional T cells sorted from PBMCs. V usage is TRBV5-4 and J usage is TRBJ1-2; the match to TRBD1 covers 8 bases. The origin of this receptor is a human donor in good health. CDR3 bases: TGTGCCAGCAGCTTGGACAGGGGGTTAGAAGGCTACACCTTC. It specifies CASSLDRGLEGYTF.